This T cell receptor beta chain was observed in a study of response to subunit inactivated influenza vaccine. TCRdb independently ran MiXCR on the RT-PCR reads; one entry per CDR3 protein. The sample lists approximately 520,000 distinct CDR3 sequences, more than 15% seen once, with less than 4% in the top ten. The CDR3 extends over 14 amino acids. V was trimmed by 1 base and J by 2 bases, leaving 9 bases between them. Germline V gene data show CDR1 as SGHRS and CDR2 as YFSETQ. Regarding this clonotype: Its specificity is unknown.

Study-wide results and caveats: The study's authors posited that every seasonal influenza vaccination enlists few new T cells.

The rearrangement joins TRBV5-1 to TRBJ2-5; D not certain. This TCR was recovered from a man aged 50 to 75 who received an inactivated influenza vaccine. The material sequenced was CD4+ T cells sorted from PBMCs, taken roughly 24 months after vaccination. The CDR3 protein is CASSLWWQQETQYF. Written as DNA, the CDR3 is TGCGCCAGCAGCTTGTGGTGGCAACAAGAGACCCAGTACTTC.